Listed below are T cell receptor beta chains from one sample, sequenced in a study of regulatory T cells in long-lasting Graves disease. TCRdb used MiXCR to reprocess the multiplex PCR reads, holding one entry per CDR3 protein. The data show roughly 320,000 distinct CDR3 sequences, approximately 15% seen once. This sample also appeared in a second study, on T cells in Graves' hyperthyroidism and ophthalmopathy.

This specimen consisted of peripheral blood mononuclear cells (PBMCs), obtained at new diagnosis, from a patient treated with antithyroid drugs. These receptors were obtained from a man aged 35 to 55 with Graves disease. The CDR3 runs from the conserved cysteine through the conserved F or W. The order of the fields is V gene, J gene, clone size, D gene, CDR3 DNA, CDR3 protein. The D gene is left open where the match is weak. Not every row has a clone size; where given, it reads once, few, many or a size class.

TRBV20-1,TRBJ2-1,many,TRBD1,TGCAGTGCTAGAGCTTGGACAGGGGGAAACAATGAGCAGTTCTTC,CSARAWTGGNNEQFF
TRBV20-1,TRBJ1-6,many,-,TGCAGTGCTAGAGATCGTCGGCAGGGTAATTCACCCCTCCACTTT,CSARDRRQGNSPLHF
TRBV3-1,TRBJ1-1,many,TRBD1,TGTGCCAGCAGCCAATGGGACAGAGCGAACACTGAAGCTTTCTTT,CASSQWDRANTEAFF
TRBV28,TRBJ1-5,many,-,TGTGCCAGCAGGGTTGGACAGCGTTATCAGCCCCAGCATTTT,CASRVGQRYQPQHF
TRBV6-1,TRBJ1-1,many,-,TGTGCCAGCAGTCAGCGGACGGCTTTAGAAGCTTTCTTT,CASSQRTALEAFF
TRBV5-1,TRBJ1-1,many,-,TGCGCCAGCAGCGTTGGGTGGGGAAACACTGAAGCTTTCTTT,CASSVGWGNTEAFF
TRBV20-1,TRBJ2-3,many,TRBD2,TGCAGTGCTATTCGCCGTGATTGGCTAGCGGGGGACACAGATACGCAGTATTTT,CSAIRRDWLAGDTDTQYF
TRBV6-2/TRBV6-3,TRBJ2-3,few,TRBD2,TGTGCCAGCAGTTCGGGACTAGGGCCAGATACGCAGTATTTT,CASSSGLGPDTQYF
TRBV12-3/TRBV12-4,TRBJ1-3,few,TRBD1,TGTGCCAGCAGGGACCTAGGGGGCACGGGAAACACCATATATTTT,CASRDLGGTGNTIYF
TRBV18,TRBJ1-6,many,-,TGTGCCAGCTCACCAAGCCGTGATTCACCCCTCCACTTT,CASSPSRDSPLHF
TRBV2,TRBJ1-6,few,-,TGTGCCAGCAGTGTTGGGGTTAATTCACCCCTCCACTTT,CASSVGVNSPLHF
TRBV20-1,TRBJ2-2,many,-,TGCAGTGCTAGTCTGAGAGGGCTCACCGGGGAGCTGTTTTTT,CSASLRGLTGELFF
TRBV7-9,TRBJ2-7,many,-,TGTGCCAGCAGCTTACGGACAGCATACGAGCAGTACTTC,CASSLRTAYEQYF
TRBV4-1,TRBJ1-4,-,-,TGCGCCAGCAGCCAAGAAAGGGCCTCTAATGAAAAACTGTTTTTT,CASSQERASNEKLFF
TRBV20-1,TRBJ2-4,-,TRBD2,TGCAGTGCTGGTCTAGCGGGGCTTAAAAACATTCAGTACTTC,CSAGLAGLKNIQYF
TRBV2,TRBJ2-1,many,-,TGTGCCAGCAGTCCGATACGTAATGAGCAGTTCTTC,CASSPIRNEQFF
TRBV6-2/TRBV6-3,TRBJ2-7,few,-,TGTGCCAGCAGTCAGCAGGGACGTCGGGACGAGCAGTACTTC,CASSQQGRRDEQYF
TRBV20-1,TRBJ1-1,few,TRBD1,TGCAGTGCTAGACAGGACAGGGGAAGGGACACTGAAGCTTTCTTT,CSARQDRGRDTEAFF
TRBV27,TRBJ1-1,many,-,TGTGCCAGCAGATCGGGACGGATGAACACTGAAGCTTTCTTT,CASRSGRMNTEAFF
TRBV30,TRBJ2-6,few,-,TGTGCCTGGAGCTACAGGGCTTCTGGGGCCAACGTCCTGACTTTC,CAWSYRASGANVLTF
TRBV20-1,TRBJ2-3,-,TRBD2,TGCAGTGCTAGAGTGGGCGGACTAGCGGGGGGGCCTGCAGATACGCAGTATTTT,CSARVGGLAGGPADTQYF
TRBV29-1,TRBJ1-1,many,-,TGCAGCGTTCTGAAATCTTTGAACACTGAAGCTTTCTTT,CSVLKSLNTEAFF
TRBV5-4,TRBJ1-2,-,-,TGTGCCAGCAGCTTGGAGGGAGCCGAGTATGGCTACACCTTC,CASSLEGAEYGYTF
TRBV9,TRBJ1-2,few,-,TGTGCCAGCAGCGTGGGACATACGGTCCTAGCTAACTATGGCTACACCTTC,CASSVGHTVLANYGYTF
TRBV6-5,TRBJ2-7,-,-,TGTGCCAGCAGTTTGCCCGACAGACGCTACGAGCAGTACTTC,CASSLPDRRYEQYF
TRBV12-3/TRBV12-4,TRBJ2-2,few,TRBD1,TGTGCCAGCAGCGGGACAGCCATCTACGGGGAGCTGTTTTTT,CASSGTAIYGELFF
TRBV18,TRBJ2-1,-,TRBD2,TGTGCCAGCGGGGCGGGGGTAACCTACAATGAGCAGTTCTTC,CASGAGVTYNEQFF
TRBV5-8,TRBJ2-7,few,-,TGTGCCAGCAGCTTGGGGAGGGTAAGAGTGGACGAGCAGTACTTC,CASSLGRVRVDEQYF
TRBV30,TRBJ2-3,many,-,TGTGCCTGGAGTGTACTTGCCAGGCCAGGGACAGATACGCAGTATTTT,CAWSVLARPGTDTQYF
TRBV11-1,TRBJ1-6,-,-,TGTGCCAGCAGCTATTATGGTTCTTCACCCCTCCACTTT,CASSYYGSSPLHF
TRBV18,TRBJ1-3,many,-,TGTGCCAGCTCACTCAACCCTGCTTTCTCTGGAAACACCATATATTTT,CASSLNPAFSGNTIYF
TRBV18,TRBJ2-3,many,-,TGTGCCAGCTCACCAATAGCAGTGGGCACAGATACGCAGTATTTT,CASSPIAVGTDTQYF
TRBV5-1,TRBJ1-4,-,-,TGCGCCAGCAGCACGGGGGGACCTAATGAAAAACTGTTTTTT,CASSTGGPNEKLFF
TRBV30,TRBJ2-5,many,-,TGTGCCTGGAGTGTCTCCGGGGGTGAGACCCAGTACTTC,CAWSVSGGETQYF
TRBV15,TRBJ1-5,-,TRBD1,TGTGCCACCAGCACCAGGACAGGGTGGGGAAATCAGCCCCAGCATTTT,CATSTRTGWGNQPQHF
TRBV20-1,TRBJ2-5,many,TRBD2,TGCAGTGCTCGTAGCGGGGACTCCATTTACCAAGAGACCCAGTACTTC,CSARSGDSIYQETQYF
TRBV24-1,TRBJ2-7,many,TRBD1,TGTGCCACCAGTAGGGGACAGGGAACCTACGAGCAGTACTTC,CATSRGQGTYEQYF
TRBV20-1,TRBJ2-3,many,TRBD2,TGCAGTGCGGCGCCCAGCGGGGGTCGCACAGATACGCAGTATTTT,CSAAPSGGRTDTQYF
TRBV12-3/TRBV12-4,TRBJ2-3,few,-,TGTGCCAGCAGTCCTCCCTCGAGGGCCACAGATACGCAGTATTTT,CASSPPSRATDTQYF
TRBV7-2,TRBJ2-2,many,TRBD1,TGTGCCAGCAAGGACAGGGGGTACACCGGGGAGCTGTTTTTT,CASKDRGYTGELFF
TRBV12-3/TRBV12-4,TRBJ1-1,many,-,TGTGCCAGCAGTTCTCACCCGGGCGGGGACACTGAAGCTTTCTTT,CASSSHPGGDTEAFF
TRBV12-3/TRBV12-4,TRBJ2-1,many,-,TGTGCCAGCAGTTTCTGGGGGGGAGGGGGCGAGTATGAGCAGTTCTTC,CASSFWGGGGEYEQFF
TRBV28,TRBJ1-3,many,TRBD1,TGTGCCAGCAGTCTCTCCGGGACAGATGGAAACACCATATATTTT,CASSLSGTDGNTIYF